The 28 T cell receptor beta chains given below trace back to one sample, sequenced in a study of OX40 agonist ivuxolimab in advanced cancers. Measured with immunoSEQ multiplex PCR; TCRdb has only the in-frame clones, and not every one. The sample carries 65,000 to 75,000 clones, roughly nine tenths recorded once. The sequences come from CD4+ or CD8+ T cells sorted from blood, collected in a trial of the OX40 agonist ivuxolimab. Receptors originate from an adult with an advanced solid tumor such as melanoma, head and neck, liver or kidney cancer.

The rearrangement links TRBV19 to TRBJ2-1, with 11 bases that match TRBD2. This CDR3 spans 17 amino acids. Germline V gene sequence: CDR1 LNHDA, CDR2 SQIVND (reference sequence). Unmatched junction bases numbered 9, after V lost 1 base and J lost 7 bases. The CDR3 protein is CASSIVLAGVSGNEQFF. The CDR3 coding sequence is TGTGCCAGTAGTATAGTACTAGCGGGAGTCTCGGGAAATGAGCAGTTCTTC.

V usage is TRBV6-5 and J usage is TRBJ2-2, with 8 bases identical to TRBD1. The V segment lost 2 bases and the J segment 7 bases; nucleotides outside the gene matches: 9. The CDR3 spans 16 residues. Germline V CDR1 and CDR2: MNHEY, SVGAGI. The CDR3 protein is CASSYHSPGGGGELFF. CDR3 in DNA: TGTGCCAGCAGTTACCACTCGCCAGGGGGCGGCGGGGAGCTGTTTTTT.

This chain uses TRBV19 with TRBJ1-1; TRBD1 matches at 8 bases. From germline, CDR1 is LNHDA and CDR2 SQIVND (reference sequence). This CDR3 comprises 15 residues. Trimming removed 3 bases from V and 1 base from J; junction bases left unmatched: 4. The CDR3 coding sequence is TGTGCCAGTAGTATCTCCGGGACAGGGAACACTGAAGCTTTCTTT. This translates into CASSISGTGNTEAFF.

This clone was seen a handful of times. This chain links TRBV6-5 with TRBJ1-2, with 8 positions matching TRBD1. Trimming took 6 bases from V and 3 from J; bases not matched to a gene: 3. The CDR3 spans 13 residues. Germline V gene lookup returns CDR1 MNHEY and CDR2 SVGAGI. CDR3 sequence: CASRGTGDYGYTF. CDR3 DNA: TGTGCCAGCAGAGGGACAGGCGACTATGGCTACACCTTC.

The rearrangement links TRBV30 to TRBJ2-3; D not certain. The germline V and J ends were trimmed by 4 bases and 5 bases, with 10 bases remaining between them. This CDR3 has 12 residues. The germline CDR1 and CDR2 sequences are GTSNPN and SVGIG (reference sequence). This CDR3 reads CAWTIGKDTQYF. Written as DNA, the CDR3 is TGTGCCTGGACGATTGGGAAAGATACGCAGTATTTT.

The J gene is TRBJ2-6, the V gene TRBV13; D not certain. Germline V gene sequence: CDR1 PRHDT, CDR2 FYEKMQ (reference sequence). CDR3 length: 15 residues. V lost 6 bases, J lost 1 base, and 10 bases lay in between. The CDR3 nucleotides read TGTGCCAGCAGTCCTTGGGATTCTGGGGCCAACGTCCTGACTTTC. Translation gives CASSPWDSGANVLTF.

The J gene is TRBJ2-5, the V gene TRBV6-5, with TRBD1 matching 7 bases. Gene TRBJ2-7 matches the end of the DNA better, so the J call may be wrong. Germline assignment: CDR1 MNHEY and CDR2 SVGAGI. This CDR3 comprises 13 residues. The CDR3 DNA sequence: TGTGCCAGCAGAAGGGACAGCTCCTACGAGCAGTACTTC. It specifies CASRRDSSYEQYF.

The V gene is TRBV6-5, the J gene TRBJ2-3; D uncertain. V dropped 6 bases and J dropped 2 bases, with 12 bases sitting between them. Germline-derived CDR1 and CDR2 are MNHEY and SVGAGI. The CDR3 is 14 amino acids. CDR3 in DNA: TGTGCCAGCAGGAGGAGTTTGGTCACAGATACGCAGTATTTT. This sequence encodes CASRRSLVTDTQYF.

The chain recombines TRBV10-3 with TRBJ1-4; D is unclear. Germline V gene sequence: CDR1 ENHRY, CDR2 SYGVKD. V was cut by 0 bases and J by 8 bases, with 13 bases left in between. This CDR3 spans 15 amino acids. CDR3 sequence reads: CAISESVGVEEKLFF. CDR3 DNA sequence: TGTGCCATCAGTGAGTCAGTTGGGGTGGAAGAAAAACTGTTTTTT.

The chain has TRBV18 and TRBJ1-1, with 9 positions matching TRBD1. V shed 6 bases and J 6 bases; nucleotides not matched to a gene: 8. Germline values: CDR1 KGHSH, CDR2 LQKENI. This CDR3 has 14 amino acids. CDR3 nucleotides: TGTGCCAGCTCCCTGGACAGGGGAGTCCCTGAAGCTTTCTTT. Amino acids: CASSLDRGVPEAFF.

The J gene is TRBJ1-6, the V gene TRBV5-1; 9 bases match TRBD1. Germline CDR1 SGHRS, CDR2 YFSETQ. V lost 4 bases to trimming and J lost 8 bases; unmatched junction nucleotides: 7. The CDR3 has 15 residues. CDR3 sequence: CASSLAGTGYSPLHF. Written as DNA, the CDR3 is TGCGCCAGCAGCCTGGCCGGGACAGGGTATTCACCCCTCCACTTT.

The gene calls are TRBV14 and TRBJ2-1, with 9 bases aligning to TRBD2. Germline lookup yields CDR1 SGHDN and CDR2 FVKESK. The V and J ends lost 4 bases and 9 bases, in that order; junction bases with no gene match: 16. The CDR3 contains 17 residues. CDR3 loop: CASSPVFSGRWNGEQFF. CDR3 in DNA: TGTGCCAGCAGCCCTGTGTTTAGCGGGAGATGGAACGGTGAGCAGTTCTTC.

The chain combines TRBV25-1 with TRBJ2-2, with D perhaps matching TRBD1 (5 bases). The CDR3 runs to 15 residues. Trimming left V 3 bases short and J 3 bases short, with 11 bases between. Germline CDR1 is MGHDK and CDR2 is SYGVNS. The CDR3 loop is CASSDPQGYTGELFF. CDR3 DNA: TGTGCCAGCAGTGATCCGCAGGGTTACACCGGGGAGCTGTTTTTT. Combining the CDR3 with reference TRBV25-1 and TRBJ2-2 gives the whole variable domain EADIYQTPRYLVIGTGKKITLECSQTMGHDKMYWYQQDPGMELHLIHYSYGVNSTEKGDLSSESTVSRIRTEHFPLTLESARPSHTSQYLCASSDPQGYTGELFFGEGSRLTVL.

This clone was recorded only once. The rearrangement joins TRBV11-3 to TRBJ1-2; the D is unclear. This CDR3 region has 14 residues. With 4 bases removed from V and 2 bases from J, the gap between germline ends came to 11 bases. The germline gives CDR1 SGHNT, CDR2 YENEEA. This CDR3 reads CASSSYGLNYGYTF. The DNA of the CDR3 is TGTGCCAGCAGCTCCTATGGATTGAACTATGGCTACACCTTC.

The V and J genes are TRBV10-3 and TRBJ2-7; TRBD2 matches at 11 bases. CDR3 length: 15 residues. Looked up from germline, CDR1 is ENHRY and CDR2 is SYGVKD. J gave up 2 bases and V 11 bases, and 11 bases lay outside the gene matches. The CDR3 nucleotides read TGTGCCTCTCGGGAGGGACTAGCGGAACCCTACGAGCAGTACTTC. Its translation is CASREGLAEPYEQYF.

The rearrangement links TRBV6-6 to TRBJ2-3; the match to TRBD2 covers 9 bases. Germline V lookup: CDR1 MNHNY, CDR2 SVGAGI (reference sequence). This CDR3 comprises 13 residues. The ends lost 9 bases at V and 6 bases at J; junction bases unmatched: 7. The CDR3 bases are TGTGCCAGTAGGGCTAGCGGGGAGGATACGCAGTATTTT. It encodes CASRASGEDTQYF.

The rearrangement uses TRBV30 and TRBJ2-7, with 8 bases aligning to TRBD2. V was pared by 0 bases and J by 3 bases, with 4 bases of the junction left unmatched. CDR1 is GTSNPN and CDR2 is SVGIG in the germline V gene (reference sequence). The CDR3 covers 14 residues. The chain's CDR3 is CAWSVSGTSYEQYF. The CDR3 nucleotides are TGTGCCTGGAGTGTATCCGGGACTAGCTACGAGCAGTACTTC.

The gene calls are TRBV6-5 and TRBJ1-4; 8 bases match TRBD1. CDR1 and CDR2 (germline): MNHEY, SVGAGI. This CDR3 has 14 residues. With V trimmed by 6 bases and J by 4 bases, 4 bases remained unmatched. The CDR3 is CASSRTGFNEKLFF. The CDR3 DNA reads TGTGCCAGCAGCCGGACAGGGTTTAATGAAAAACTGTTTTTT.

The rearrangement joins TRBV2 to TRBJ2-3, with 8 nucleotides matching TRBD1. J lost 0 bases, V lost 4 bases, and 0 bases had no gene match. Germline V gene data show CDR1 as SNHLY and CDR2 as FYNNEI. This CDR3 comprises 14 residues. The chain's CDR3 is CASSGQGSTDTQYF. DNA for the CDR3: TGTGCCAGCAGTGGACAGGGGAGCACAGATACGCAGTATTTT. Based on the CDR3 plus reference TRBV2 and TRBJ2-3, the full variable domain is EPEVTQTPSHQVTQMGQEVILRCVPISNHLYFYWYRQILGQKVEFLVSFYNNEISEKSEIFDDQFSVERPDGSNFTLKIRSTKLEDSAMYFCASSGQGSTDTQYFGPGTRLTVL.

This rearrangement joins TRBV7-6 to TRBJ2-3; D tentatively reads TRBD1 or TRBD2 (6 bases each). The germline gives CDR1 SGHVS, CDR2 FNYEAQ. The V end lost 5 bases, the J end lost 2 bases, and 17 bases lay between the germline ends. The CDR3 runs to 16 residues. CDR3 DNA sequence: TGTGCCAGCAGCCAGGGGCTGGGGGGCCCCACAGATACGCAGTATTTT. Translated: CASSQGLGGPTDTQYF.

The rearrangement joins TRBV27 to TRBJ2-2, with TRBD1 as a possible D gene (6 bases). Trimming took off 1 base at V and 1 base at J, with 13 bases between the two ends. Germline-derived CDR1 and CDR2 are MNHEY and SMNVEV (reference sequence). This CDR3 is 17 amino acids long. The DNA for the CDR3 is TGTGCCAGCAGTTTATTCTTCTCACAGGGGAACACCGGGGAGCTGTTTTTT. This gives the protein CASSLFFSQGNTGELFF.

V and J are TRBV10-1 and TRBJ2-1, with unresolved D. CDR3 size: 16 residues. The germline V gene has CDR1 WNHNN and CDR2 SYGVQD (reference sequence). V was cut by 2 bases and J by 1 base, with 12 bases left in between. As DNA, the CDR3 is TGCGCCAGCAGTGAGGACGCGGTAGCATCCTACAATGAGCAGTTCTTC. Its protein product is CASSEDAVASYNEQFF.

This chain joins TRBV10-3 and TRBJ2-3; D call uncertain. Trimming removed 0 bases at V and 8 bases at J, with 9 bases between. This CDR3 region has 13 residues. CDR1 is ENHRY and CDR2 is SYGVKD in the germline V gene. DNA of the CDR3: TGTGCCATCAGTGAGTCGACGGAAGGTACGCAGTATTTT. Translated, it gives CAISESTEGTQYF.

The chain has TRBV20-1 and TRBJ2-5; D gene ambiguous. The CDR3 spans 11 residues. Trimming pared 5 bases from V and 6 bases from J, leaving 10 bases between. Germline lookup yields CDR1 DFQATT and CDR2 SNEGSKA (reference sequence). CDR3 protein: CSAEPVKTQYF. CDR3 sequence (DNA): TGCAGTGCTGAACCCGTGAAGACCCAGTACTTC.

CDR3 residues: CASSPPGRERVKNIQYF. The CDR3 DNA is TGTGCCAGCTCACCACCTGGCCGGGAGCGAGTCAAAAACATTCAGTACTTC. This sequence joins TRBV18 and TRBJ2-4; tentatively, D is TRBD2 (6 bases). Germline values: CDR1 KGHSH, CDR2 LQKENI. The CDR3 totals 17 residues. Between the trimmed V and J ends, which lost 0 bases and 3 bases, there was a span of 15 bases.

V and J are TRBV7-2 and TRBJ2-3; D ambiguous. CDR1 SGHTA and CDR2 FQGNSA come from the germline V gene. CDR3 size: 15 residues. Between the trimmed V and J ends, which lost 2 bases and 3 bases, there was a span of 12 bases. CDR3: CASSLLRAWTDTQYF. The CDR3 region has the DNA TGTGCCAGCAGCTTATTAAGGGCGTGGACAGATACGCAGTATTTT.

The V gene is TRBV29-1, the J gene TRBJ2-6; 7 bases are a match to TRBD1. The germline CDR1 and CDR2 sequences are SQVTM and ANQGSEA. The CDR3 consists of 14 residues. V was pared by 3 bases and J by 2 bases, with 1 base of the junction left unmatched. This CDR3 is CSVEGQPGANVLTF. The CDR3 bases are TGCAGCGTTGAGGGACAGCCTGGGGCCAACGTCCTGACTTTC.

The chain employs TRBV7-8 and TRBJ1-2; D may be TRBD1 (6 bases). The CDR3 runs 14 residues. Trimming took off 1 base at V and 5 bases at J, with 11 bases between the two ends. CDR1 is SGHVS and CDR2 is FQNEAQ in the germline V gene. The DNA for the CDR3 is TGTGCCAGCAGCTTAGGGGAGGACAGATATGGCTACACCTTC. Protein product: CASSLGEDRYGYTF. Using reference TRBV7-8 and TRBJ1-2 for the parts outside the CDR3, the full variable domain is GAGVSQSPRYKVAKRGQDVALRCDPISGHVSLFWYQQALGQGPEFLTYFQNEAQLDKSGLPSDRFFAERPEGSVSTLKIQRTQQEDSAVYLCASSLGEDRYGYTFGSGTRLTVV.